This TCR beta chain appears in the sequencing data of a study of blood T cell repertoires in COVID-19. Study as a whole: From the United States, Italy and Spain came samples of acute and convalescent COVID-19. PBMCs, B-cell-depleted T cells, or T cells were the source of the cDNA or gDNA that made up the material.

Residents of about two dozen US areas, aged roughly 18 to 95 years, made up the participants. Grouping used clinical history reported by participants in a survey and questionnaire. Sequencing used immunoSEQ multiplex PCR; TCRdb keeps in-frame clones, though not all of them. Of a few hundred thousand clones listed, around 82% are singletons. Sequencing was done on a sample of PBMCs or T cells enriched from blood (not recorded which). The receptor comes from a middle-aged man who had recovered from COVID-19.

CDR3: CASSEGVTGNTIYF. CDR3 DNA: TGTGCCAGCAGTGAAGGAGTAACTGGAAACACCATATATTTT. The genes are TRBV6-1 and TRBJ1-3; D is undetermined. This CDR3 has 14 amino acids. CDR1 MNHNS and CDR2 SASEGT come from the germline V gene. Trimming shortened V by 1 base and J by 2 bases, and 6 bases separated the two germline ends.